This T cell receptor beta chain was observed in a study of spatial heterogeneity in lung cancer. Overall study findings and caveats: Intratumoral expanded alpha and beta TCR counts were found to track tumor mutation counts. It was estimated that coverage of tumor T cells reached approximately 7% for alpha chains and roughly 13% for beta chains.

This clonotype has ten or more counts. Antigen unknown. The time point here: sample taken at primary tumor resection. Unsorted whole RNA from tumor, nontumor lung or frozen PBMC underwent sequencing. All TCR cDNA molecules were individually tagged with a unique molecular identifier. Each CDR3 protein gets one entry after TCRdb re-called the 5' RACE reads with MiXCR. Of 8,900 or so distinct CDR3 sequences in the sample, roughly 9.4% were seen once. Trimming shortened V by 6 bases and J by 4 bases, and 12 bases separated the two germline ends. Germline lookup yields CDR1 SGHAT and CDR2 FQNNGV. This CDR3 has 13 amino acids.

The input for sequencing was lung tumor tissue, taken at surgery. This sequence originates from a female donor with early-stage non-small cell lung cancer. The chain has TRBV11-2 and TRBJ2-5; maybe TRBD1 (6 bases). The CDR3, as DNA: TGTGCCAGCAGATCGACAGGTGCAGAGACCCAGTACTTC. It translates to CASRSTGAETQYF.